The clone carrying this T cell receptor beta chain was picked up one time. Method: immunoSEQ multiplex PCR; TCRdb's copy keeps in-frame clones and lacks some. The sample includes about 73,000 clones, nearly 90% of them seen just once. The data belong to a study of control samples from healthy donors and cancer patients. Trimming stripped 5 bases from V and 0 bases from J, with 14 bases between. The CDR3 has 15 amino acids. Germline CDR1 is SGHVS and CDR2 is FQNEAQ. This TCR came from a man in his sixties with lung cancer. V usage is TRBV7-8 and J usage is TRBJ2-7; D may correspond to TRBD1 or TRBD2 (5 bases each). Material: PBMCs. CDR3: CASSPLGGSSYEQYV. Here the CDR3 DNA reads TGTGCCAGCAGCCCCCTTGGGGGAAGCTCCTACGAGCAGTACGTC.